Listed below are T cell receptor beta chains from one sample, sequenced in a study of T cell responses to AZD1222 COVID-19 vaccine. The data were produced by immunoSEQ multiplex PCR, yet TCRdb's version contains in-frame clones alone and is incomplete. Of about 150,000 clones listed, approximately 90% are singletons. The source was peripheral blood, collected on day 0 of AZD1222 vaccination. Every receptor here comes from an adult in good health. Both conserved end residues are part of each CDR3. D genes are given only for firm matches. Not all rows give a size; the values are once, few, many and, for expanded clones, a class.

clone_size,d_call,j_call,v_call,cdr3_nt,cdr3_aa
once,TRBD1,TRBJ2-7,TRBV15,TGTGCCACCAGCATAGACAGGGGCGCCTACGAGCAGTACTTC,CATSIDRGAYEQYF
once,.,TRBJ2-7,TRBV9,TGTGCCAGCAGCGTAGAGGCCACCTCAAGGGAGCAGTACTTC,CASSVEATSREQYF
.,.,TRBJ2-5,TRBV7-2,TGTGCCAGCAGCCCGACAGTCCAAGAGACCCAGTACTTC,CASSPTVQETQYF
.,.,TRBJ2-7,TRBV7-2,TGTGCCAGCAGCGCCAGCTCAGGGGTCGCCTACGAGCAGTACTTC,CASSASSGVAYEQYF
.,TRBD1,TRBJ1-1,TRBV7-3,TGTGCCAGCAGCTTACTTGGACAGGGGAACACTGAAGCTTTCTTT,CASSLLGQGNTEAFF
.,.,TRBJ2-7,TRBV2,TGTGCCAGCAGTGAAGCATACCCCGGGACGGGGACCTACGAGCAGTACTTC,CASSEAYPGTGTYEQYF
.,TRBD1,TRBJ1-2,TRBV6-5,TGTGCCAGCAGCCGGACAGGGCGAAACTATGGCTACACCTTC,CASSRTGRNYGYTF
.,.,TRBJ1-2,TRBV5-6,TGTGCCAGCAGCGATACCGACAGATCCTATGGCTACACCTTC,CASSDTDRSYGYTF
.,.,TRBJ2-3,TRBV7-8,TGTGCCAGCAGGAACAGGGTAACAGATACGCAGTATTTT,CASRNRVTDTQYF
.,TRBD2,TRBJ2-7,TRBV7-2,TGTGCCAGCAGCTTTACTAGCGCGAAAAACTACGAGCAGTACTTC,CASSFTSAKNYEQYF
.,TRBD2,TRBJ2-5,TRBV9,TGTGCCAGCAGCGTAGTTCCTAGCGGGGGGTTGTACCAAGAGACCCAGTACTTC,CASSVVPSGGLYQETQYF
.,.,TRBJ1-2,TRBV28,TGTGCCAGCAAGGGGCCCCTCTATGGCTACACCTTC,CASKGPLYGYTF
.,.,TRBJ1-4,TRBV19,TGTGCCAGTAGGGAAACAGGGACACCTTCAACTAATGAAAAACTGTTTTTT,CASRETGTPSTNEKLFF
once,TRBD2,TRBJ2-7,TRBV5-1,TGCGCCAGCAGCCCACTAGCGGGGGGGACCTACGAGCAGTACTTC,CASSPLAGGTYEQYF
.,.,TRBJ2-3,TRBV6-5,TGTGCCAGCAGTTACTCGACGGTGTCAGATACGCAGTATTTT,CASSYSTVSDTQYF
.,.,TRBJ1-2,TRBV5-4,TGTGCCAGCAGCTTGTTACGGGTCGAGGATGGCTACACCTTC,CASSLLRVEDGYTF